This passage covers 30 T cell receptor beta chains from one sample sequenced in a study of Ad26.COV2.S vaccination and SARS-CoV-2 variants. Treatment noted: roughly 19 received Ad26.COV2.S at low or high dose, single or two shots; several received placebo; per-sample allocation not given. The investigators took samples on day 63 after the first vaccine or placebo injection. Generated by immunoSEQ multiplex PCR, the TCRdb table keeps only in-frame clones and is missing some. The repertoire holds around 250,000 clones, with 70% to 90% as singletons. The sequencing used peripheral blood, collected in a trial of Ad26.COV2.S vaccine versus placebo. The source is a person between 18 and 60 years old who received the Ad26.COV2.S COVID-19 vaccine or a placebo.

This sequence joins TRBV5-1 and TRBJ2-2; 9 bases line up with TRBD1. J was trimmed by 2 bases and V by 4 bases; bases with no gene match: 3. The length of the CDR3 is 15 residues. The germline CDR1 and CDR2 sequences are SGHRS and YFSETQ. DNA for the CDR3: TGCGCCAGCAGCGGACAGGGGATTAACACCGGGGAGCTGTTTTTT. Its translation: CASSGQGINTGELFF.

The rearrangement uses TRBV5-8 and TRBJ2-7; TRBD1 is a possible D gene (6 bases). The CDR3 consists of 11 residues. Per the germline V gene, CDR1 is SGHTS and CDR2 is YDEGEE. Trimming stripped 6 bases from V and 6 bases from J, with 10 bases between. CDR3 in DNA: TGTGCCAGCATTAACAGGGTCGAGCAGTACTTC. It yields the protein CASINRVEQYF.

This clone was picked up one time. The chain recombines TRBV30 with TRBJ1-5; maybe TRBD1 (6 bases). Trimming left V 5 bases short and J 0 bases short, with 11 bases between. CDR3 length equals 14 residues. CDR1 is GTSNPN, CDR2 SVGIG, per germline (reference sequence). The CDR3 reads CAWSGTNSNQPQHF. CDR3 bases: TGTGCCTGGTCCGGGACAAATAGCAATCAGCCCCAGCATTTT.

The V call is TRBV7-9, the J call TRBJ2-2; D is uncertain. Trimming removed 4 bases at V and 5 bases at J, with 11 bases between. The CDR3 spans 14 residues. Germline CDR1 and CDR2: SEHNR and FQNEAQ (reference sequence). The CDR3 region is CASSSPLGTGELFF. CDR3 nucleotide sequence: TGTGCCAGCAGCTCCCCTTTAGGGACCGGGGAGCTGTTTTTT. The variable domain in full, completed from reference TRBV7-9 and TRBJ2-2, reads DTGVSQNPRHKITKRGQNVTFRCDPISEHNRLYWYRQTLGQGPEFLTYFQNEAQLEKSRLLSDRFSAERPKGSFSTLEIQRTEQGDSAMYLCASSSPLGTGELFFGEGSRLTVL.

Concerning this clone itself: Other DNA sequences in the sample encode the same CDR3. The V and J genes are TRBV6-5 and TRBJ1-2, with D possibly being TRBD1 (6 bases). The germline V gene encodes CDR1 MNHEY and CDR2 SVGAGI. The V end was cut by 6 bases, the J end by 2 bases, with 10 bases between. The CDR3 extends over 13 amino acids. In nucleotides, the CDR3 is TGTGCCAGCAGCCCGGACAGAAACTATGGCTACACCTTC. Its protein is CASSPDRNYGYTF.

The chain couples TRBV18 to TRBJ2-3; 9 bases align to TRBD2. Germline trimming cut 5 bases from V and 2 bases from J; bases unmatched to any gene: 8. Germline assignment: CDR1 KGHSH and CDR2 LQKENI. The CDR3 is 16 residues long. CDR3 DNA sequence: TGTGCCAGCTCAACGCGAGCGGGGGGTAACACAGATACGCAGTATTTT. Encoded protein: CASSTRAGGNTDTQYF.

The chain uses TRBV19 and TRBJ1-1; possibly TRBD1 for D (6 bases). CDR1 LNHDA and CDR2 SQIVND come from the germline V gene (reference sequence). The CDR3 consists of 14 residues. Trimming left V 7 bases short and J 2 bases short, with 14 bases between. CDR3 amino acids: CASTFQGINTEAFF. Written as DNA, the CDR3 is TGTGCCAGTACCTTCCAGGGGATCAACACTGAAGCTTTCTTT.

The CDR3 spells CASSEVRGNTEAFF. CDR3 in DNA: TGTGCCAGTAGTGAGGTGAGGGGGAACACTGAAGCTTTCTTT. The chain uses TRBV19 and TRBJ1-1; D is perhaps TRBD1 (5 bases). The CDR3 extends over 14 amino acids. Germline values: CDR1 LNHDA, CDR2 SQIVND (reference sequence). V dropped 5 bases and J dropped 1 base, with 11 bases sitting between them.

This clone has just one count. The V and J genes are TRBV7-2 and TRBJ2-1; TRBD2 agrees at 9 bases. CDR3 length: 12 amino acids. The ends lost 4 bases at V and 16 bases at J; junction bases unmatched: 8. Germline CDR1 and CDR2: SGHTA and FQGNSA. CDR3 amino acids: CASSSDTSGCFF. CDR3 nucleotide sequence: TGTGCCAGCAGCTCCGATACTAGCGGGTGCTTCTTC.

This chain links TRBV7-2 with TRBJ2-2; D is unresolved. V was clipped by 2 bases and J by 4 bases, with 5 bases between them. The germline CDR1 and CDR2 sequences are SGHTA and FQGNSA. The CDR3 is 13 residues long. This chain's CDR3 is CASSLNPTGELFF. Written as DNA, the CDR3 is TGTGCCAGCAGCTTAAATCCCACCGGGGAGCTGTTTTTT.

The V and J genes are TRBV3-1 (or the pseudogene TRBV3-2) and TRBJ1-2, with TRBD1 identical over 8 bases. Germline CDR1 LGHDT, CDR2 YNNKEL (reference sequence). V shed 0 bases and J 9 bases; nucleotides not matched to a gene: 6. The CDR3 covers 14 residues. The CDR3 nucleotides are TGTGCCAGCAGCCAAGAGGTCAGGGGGCCTCGCTACACCTTC. Encoded protein: CASSQEVRGPRYTF.

J is TRBJ1-2 and V is TRBV5-1; D uncertain. Trimming removed 0 bases at V and 5 bases at J, with 11 bases between. The V gene's germline CDR1 is SGHRS and CDR2 YFSETQ. This CDR3 spans 14 amino acids. CDR3 sequence: CASSLGPGGYGYTF. The CDR3 region has the DNA TGCGCCAGCAGCTTGGGACCGGGAGGGTATGGCTACACCTTC.

The chain is built from TRBV5-1 and TRBJ1-2; no firm D call. In germline, CDR1 is SGHRS, CDR2 YFSETQ. Trimming took off 1 base at V and 2 bases at J, with 6 bases between the two ends. The CDR3 sequence is 13 residues long. The CDR3 reads CASSLRGNYGYTF. In DNA form, the CDR3 reads TGCGCCAGCAGCTTGAGAGGGAACTATGGCTACACCTTC.

This sequence joins TRBV18 and TRBJ1-4; no reliable D call. The germline V gene encodes CDR1 KGHSH and CDR2 LQKENI. This CDR3 contains 15 residues. V lost 6 bases and J lost 0, with 11 bases in between. CDR3 nucleotide sequence: TGTGCCAGCTCGTCCCCATCCGCAACTAATGAAAAACTGTTTTTT. Protein product: CASSSPSATNEKLFF.

On this clone: The sample carries other DNA sequences with the same CDR3. This chain links TRBV10-3 with TRBJ2-7; no clear D gene. This CDR3 region has 12 residues. The V and J ends lost 2 bases and 0 bases respectively, with 2 bases between them. The germline CDR1 and CDR2 sequences are ENHRY and SYGVKD. The CDR3 nucleotides read TGTGCCATCAGTGAGAGCTCCTACGAGCAGTACTTC. It yields the protein CAISESSYEQYF.

On this clone itself: The sample holds other DNA sequences that translate to the same CDR3. V and J are TRBV7-9 and TRBJ2-1; TRBD2 agrees at 7 bases. The CDR3 loop spans 15 amino acids. Germline trimming cut 1 base from V and 2 bases from J; bases unmatched to any gene: 2. Germline V gene sequence: CDR1 SEHNR, CDR2 FQNEAQ (reference sequence). CDR3 protein: CASSLGGSTYNEQFF. In nucleotides, the CDR3 is TGTGCCAGCAGCTTAGGCGGGAGCACCTACAATGAGCAGTTCTTC.

The CDR3 sequence: CASSLEGRGETQYF. CDR3 bases: TGTGCCAGCAGCTTGGAGGGCCGAGGGGAGACCCAGTACTTC. The rearrangement links TRBV7-9 to TRBJ2-5; a possible D gene is TRBD2 (6 bases). The CDR3 runs to 14 residues. The germline gives CDR1 SEHNR, CDR2 FQNEAQ (reference sequence). V was pared by 3 bases and J by 5 bases, with 13 bases between. The full variable domain, completed using reference TRBV7-9 and TRBJ2-5, is DTGVSQNPRHKITKRGQNVTFRCDPISEHNRLYWYRQTLGQGPEFLTYFQNEAQLEKSRLLSDRFSAERPKGSFSTLEIQRTEQGDSAMYLCASSLEGRGETQYFGPGTRLLVL.

The chain has TRBV12-3 or TRBV12-4 and TRBJ1-2; D call uncertain. The CDR3 length is 13 residues. V was pared by 2 bases and J by 8 bases, with 12 bases between. CDR3 protein: CASSLRQTSGYTF. The CDR3 bases are TGTGCCAGCAGTTTACGGCAGACGTCGGGCTACACCTTC.

This chain links TRBV4-3 with TRBJ2-6, with D tentatively TRBD1 (6 bases). V was pared by 1 base and J by 2 bases, with 15 bases between. Looked up from germline, CDR1 is LGHNA and CDR2 is YSLEER. CDR3 length equals 18 residues. The CDR3 bases are TGCGCCAGCAGCCAAGTTTGGCAGGGGTTGCCTGGGGCCAACGTCCTGACTTTC. Translated, it gives CASSQVWQGLPGANVLTF.

The chain carries TRBV18 and TRBJ2-5, with TRBD1 matching over 11 bases. The germline V gene encodes CDR1 KGHSH and CDR2 LQKENI. V trimming: 1 base; J trimming: 3 bases; junction bases outside the gene matches: 1. The CDR3 consists of 15 residues. CDR3 sequence: CASSPRGQGEETQYF. CDR3 DNA sequence: TGTGCCAGCTCACCACGGGGACAGGGGGAAGAGACCCAGTACTTC. Drawing the rest from reference TRBV18 and TRBJ2-5, the complete variable domain is NAGVMQNPRHLVRRRGQEARLRCSPMKGHSHVYWYRQLPEEGLKFMVYLQKENIIDESGMPKERFSAEFPKEGPSILRIQQVVRGDSAAYFCASSPRGQGEETQYFGPGTRLLVL.

The chain joins TRBV6-2 or TRBV6-3 to TRBJ2-1; 13 nucleotides match TRBD2. J lost 3 bases, V lost 5 bases, and 4 bases had no gene match. The CDR3 has 16 residues. CDR1 MNHEY and CDR2 SVGEGT come from the germline V gene. CDR3 loop: CASSARTSGGYNEQFF. The CDR3 DNA reads TGTGCCAGCAGTGCACGGACTAGCGGGGGCTACAATGAGCAGTTCTTC.

The gene calls are TRBV4-3 and TRBJ1-2; TRBD1 is a possible D gene (6 bases). There are 14 residues in the CDR3. Deletions cut 5 bases from V and 4 bases from J, with 14 bases between. Germline lookup yields CDR1 LGHNA and CDR2 YSLEER. The CDR3 DNA reads as TGCGCCAGCAGCTTAGCAGGGGACCCCTATGGCTACACCTTC. Its translation is CASSLAGDPYGYTF.

This clone was observed a handful of times. The chain links TRBV11-2 to TRBJ2-7, with 8 bases that match TRBD1. CDR3 length: 14 amino acids. V lost 5 bases to trimming and J lost 3 bases; unmatched junction nucleotides: 6. Germline loops: CDR1 SGHAT, CDR2 FQNNGV. The CDR3 nucleotides are TGTGCCAGCAGCCCGGACAGGGCGAGCTACGAGCAGTACTTC. It yields the protein CASSPDRASYEQYF.

The chain is built from TRBV2 and TRBJ1-4; perhaps TRBD1 as D (5 bases). Germline V gene sequence: CDR1 SNHLY, CDR2 FYNNEI. The CDR3 runs to 13 residues. Trimming stripped 2 bases from V and 7 bases from J, with 8 bases between. The CDR3 spells CASSESGGEKLFF. CDR3 nucleotides: TGTGCCAGCAGTGAATCGGGGGGTGAAAAACTGTTTTTT.

In its sample, this clone was seen once. The genes are TRBV25-1 and TRBJ1-2; D is uncertain. The V and J ends lost 2 bases and 2 bases respectively, with 3 bases between them. CDR1 MGHDK and CDR2 SYGVNS come from the germline V gene. The CDR3 extends over 12 amino acids. CDR3 residues: CASSEQNYGYTF. In DNA, the CDR3 is TGTGCCAGCAGTGAACAGAACTATGGCTACACCTTC.

The chain has TRBV28 and TRBJ1-1, with D unclear. From germline, CDR1 is MDHEN and CDR2 SYDVKM. This CDR3 contains 12 residues. Trimming removed 1 base at V and 6 bases at J, with 6 bases between. CDR3 protein: CASSLLDSEAFF. CDR3 nucleotide sequence: TGTGCCAGCAGTTTATTGGATTCTGAAGCTTTCTTT.

The chain recombines TRBV5-1 with TRBJ2-3; no firm D call. V shed 5 bases and J shed 6 bases, with 7 bases lying between them. The germline gives CDR1 SGHRS, CDR2 YFSETQ. This CDR3 is built from 11 residues. CDR3 bases: TGCGCCAGCAGGTTTGGGGATACGCAGTATTTT. It translates to CASRFGDTQYF.

The chain is built from TRBV6-2 or TRBV6-3 and TRBJ2-3; D perhaps matches TRBD1 (6 bases). Trimming removed 2 bases at V and 8 bases at J, with 14 bases between. Germline-derived CDR1 and CDR2 are MNHEY and SVGEGT. This CDR3 has 14 residues. Here the CDR3 reads CASSYPRQAITQYF. The CDR3 region has the DNA TGTGCCAGCAGTTACCCCCGACAGGCTATTACGCAGTATTTT.

The CDR3 coding sequence is TGCGCCAGCAGCTTGGGAACAGGGGGTTCCATCTCTGGGGCCAACGTCCTGACTTTC. It yields the protein CASSLGTGGSISGANVLTF. This chain joins TRBV5-1 and TRBJ2-6, with 8 bases lining up with TRBD1. Trimming removed 0 bases from V and 0 bases from J; junction bases left unmatched: 8. The CDR3 totals 19 residues. Germline V gene sequence: CDR1 SGHRS, CDR2 YFSETQ.

This sequence joins TRBV7-9 and TRBJ2-3; 11 bases are shared with TRBD2. V was clipped by 5 bases and J by 3 bases; unmatched bases: 4. The germline V gene has CDR1 SEHNR and CDR2 FQNEAQ (reference sequence). The CDR3 loop spans 15 amino acids. The CDR3 loop reads CASSHRTSGTDTQYF. The CDR3 DNA reads as TGTGCCAGCAGCCACCGGACTAGCGGGACAGATACGCAGTATTTT. The variable domain in full, completed from reference TRBV7-9 and TRBJ2-3, reads DTGVSQNPRHKITKRGQNVTFRCDPISEHNRLYWYRQTLGQGPEFLTYFQNEAQLEKSRLLSDRFSAERPKGSFSTLEIQRTEQGDSAMYLCASSHRTSGTDTQYFGPGTRLTVL.